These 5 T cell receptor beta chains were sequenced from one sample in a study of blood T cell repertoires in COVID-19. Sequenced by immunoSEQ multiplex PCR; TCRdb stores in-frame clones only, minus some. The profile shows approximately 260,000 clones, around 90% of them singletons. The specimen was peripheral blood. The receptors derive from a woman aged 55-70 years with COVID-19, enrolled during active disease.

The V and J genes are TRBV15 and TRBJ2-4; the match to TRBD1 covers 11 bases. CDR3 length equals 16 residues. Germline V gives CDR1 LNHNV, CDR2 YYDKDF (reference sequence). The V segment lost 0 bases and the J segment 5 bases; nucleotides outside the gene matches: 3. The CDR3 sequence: CATSRDRGQGENIQYF. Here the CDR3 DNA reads TGTGCCACCAGCAGAGATCGGGGACAGGGGGAAAACATTCAGTACTTC.

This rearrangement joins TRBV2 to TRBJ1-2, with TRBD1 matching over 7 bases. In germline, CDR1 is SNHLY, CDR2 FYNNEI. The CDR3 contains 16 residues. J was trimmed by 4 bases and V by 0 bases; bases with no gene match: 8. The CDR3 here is CASSEANRGSVYGYTF. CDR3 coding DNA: TGTGCCAGCAGTGAAGCGAACAGGGGATCTGTCTATGGCTACACCTTC.

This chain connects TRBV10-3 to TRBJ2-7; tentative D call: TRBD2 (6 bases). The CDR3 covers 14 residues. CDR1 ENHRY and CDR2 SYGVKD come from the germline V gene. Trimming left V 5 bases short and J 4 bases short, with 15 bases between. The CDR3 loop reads CAISLGGNGYEQYF. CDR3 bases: TGTGCCATCAGTCTCGGGGGAAATGGGTACGAGCAGTACTTC.

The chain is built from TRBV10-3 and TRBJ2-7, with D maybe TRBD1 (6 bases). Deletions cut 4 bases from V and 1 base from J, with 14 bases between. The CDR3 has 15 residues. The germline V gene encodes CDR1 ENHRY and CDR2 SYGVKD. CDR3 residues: CAISVEGVRSYEQYF. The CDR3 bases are TGTGCCATCAGTGTCGAGGGGGTCAGGTCCTACGAGCAGTACTTC.

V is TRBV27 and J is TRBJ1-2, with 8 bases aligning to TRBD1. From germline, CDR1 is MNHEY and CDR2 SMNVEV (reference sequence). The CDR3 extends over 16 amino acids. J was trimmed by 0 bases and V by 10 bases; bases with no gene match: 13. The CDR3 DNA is TGTGCCACCCTAACACGAGGACAGGGAACTAACTATGGCTACACCTTC. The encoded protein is CATLTRGQGTNYGYTF.